This record covers a single T cell receptor (beta chain). Its antigen is unknown. The CDR3 loop spans 16 amino acids. Germline V gene sequence: CDR1 MGHDK, CDR2 SYGVNS. The V gene end was trimmed by 4 bases and the J gene end by 4 bases; junction bases not matched to a gene: 10. TCRdb independently ran MiXCR on the RT-PCR reads; one entry per CDR3 protein. The table records over 300,000 distinct CDR3 sequences, 20% to 25% of them present only once. The data belong to a study of response to subunit inactivated influenza vaccine. General study results and limits: Few new T cells, the authors suggested, are recruited by each seasonal influenza vaccination.

Sample: PBMCs from blood, taken less than 22 months after vaccination. This receptor was obtained from a man between 45 and 75 years old who received an inactivated influenza vaccine. The chain is built from TRBV25-1 and TRBJ2-3; TRBD2 agrees at 8 bases. CDR3 in amino acids: CASSVSSGGGADTQYF. The DNA of the CDR3 is TGTGCCAGCAGTGTTTCAAGCGGGGGTGGCGCAGATACGCAGTATTTT. Variable domain in full (rest from reference TRBV25-1 and TRBJ2-3): EADIYQTPRYLVIGTGKKITLECSQTMGHDKMYWYQQDPGMELHLIHYSYGVNSTEKGDLSSESTVSRIRTEHFPLTLESARPSHTSQYLCASSVSSGGGADTQYFGPGTRLTVL.